The subject of this entry is one TCR beta chain. This clone's antigen is unknown. One base away there is no much larger clone; base qualities are not given. The data originate from a study of blood T cell repertoires in COVID-19 (dated by TCRdb to the early 2020s). General notes on the study: The collaborator samples originated in the United States, Italy and Spain and spanned the acute and convalescent phases of COVID-19. The prospective study material was composed of cDNA or gDNA derived from T cells, B-cell-depleted T cells, or PBMCs. The dataset comprised deeply sampled blood TCRbeta repertoires from subjects exposed to, actively infected with, or recovered from COVID-19. The repertoires were made available in a free public database intended to serve as a resource for research on the immune response to SARS-CoV-2. The samples were drawn from the first 160 participants of the ongoing ImmuneRACE study and from about 1,200 subjects provided by 6 global collaborators. The sample metadata nearly always contained a de-identified subject ID, COVID-19 status, age in years and sex. Where available, HLA class I and class II types were obtained from metadata supplied by the sample provider rather than from assay-based typing. What the work shows at the level of the full study, not this receptor alone: Clinical and demographic metadata were provided uncurated, with the amount varying by source and participant.

Participants in the prospective study were enrolled through a virtual design, were aged about 18 to 89 years, and lived in approximately 25 United States geographic areas. In the prospective study, participants were assigned to cohorts based on the clinical history participants reported in a screening survey and a study questionnaire. For ImmuneRACE Cohort 3, a participant was defined as recovered based on two consecutive negative NP/OP PCR tests, clearance by a healthcare professional, or resolution of symptoms. Each participant in the prospective study had whole blood, serum and a nasopharyngeal or oropharyngeal swab collected by mobile phlebotomists. Participants in the prospective study had the option to provide additional blood draws and questionnaires over a roughly two-month period. Before DNA extraction, blood samples from the prospective study were shipped at room temperature or frozen.

TCRbeta CDR3 regions were amplified from genomic DNA by means of the immunoSEQ Assay, a bias-controlled multiplex PCR. The authors' pipeline ran thus. The number of nucleated cells in each sample was estimated by amplification of reference gene primers within the assay. Sequence reads were collapsed and filtered to measure the absolute abundance of every unique TCRbeta CDR3 rearrangement. Productive Simpson clonality was computed per sample as the square root of Simpson's diversity index over productive rearrangements. TCRdb mirrors the immuneACCESS table, restricted to in-frame sequences. Some clones are absent from its copies; in checked studies, under half trace to an unresolved V gene, and the reason for the others is unknown. The V and J calls and clone size were taken over from that table, and D and trimming were inferred from the DNA. Across this sample there are approximately 170,000 clones, with over 75% seen only once. Under 7% of the sample is held by the ten biggest clonotypes.

Trimming leaves V shorter by 0 bases and J shorter by 0 bases, with the junction holding 5 bases beyond the gene matches. The CDR3 spans 17 residues, from the cysteine through the phenylalanine. The only DNA kept is the CDR3, 51 bases in frame from the first base. From the germline V gene (reference sequence), CDR1 is SGHKS and CDR2 is YYEKEE. The sample comprised PBMCs or T cells enriched from blood (not recorded which). This clonotype originated in a man between 40 and 49 years old who had recovered from COVID-19. The rearranged segments are TRBV5-5 and TRBJ2-3; 9 middle bases align to TRBD1. The sequenced DNA: TGTGCCAGCAGCTTGGGAGTCGGGACAGGGAGCACAGATACGCAGTATTTT. Its amino acids are CASSLGVGTGSTDTQYF. The reference TRBV5-5 and TRBJ2-3 proteins fill in what lies around the CDR3, so the full variable domain reads DAGVTQSPTHLIKTRGQQVTLRCSPISGHKSVSWYQQVLGQGPQFIFQYYEKEERGRGNFPDRFSARQFPNYSSELNVNALLLGDSALYLCASSLGVGTGSTDTQYFGPGTRLTVL.